This TCR beta chain was obtained from a study of cytomegalovirus exposure and HLA in healthy donors. The study ran its PCR with 60 Vbeta and 13 Jbeta primers. TCRdb keeps only in-frame clones here, not all; method: immunoSEQ multiplex PCR. This sample has some 79,000 clones, with roughly 64% found just once. The CDR3 consists of 14 residues. V was clipped by 3 bases and J by 2 bases, with 14 bases between them. Germline assignment: CDR1 GTSNPN and CDR2 SVGIG (reference sequence). Regarding the study as a whole: What was likely a sequencing artifact was a cluster of highly shared sequence variants. TCR beta V segments were, for the most part, productive about 87% or about 30% of the time in an earlier analysis. Per a later analysis, HLA-associated TCR beta chains showed more clonal expansion than other, equally common TCR beta chains. The presence/absence work took it that sequencing depth was about the same across donors.

Note on this clone: Its target is unknown.

The source material was PBMCs. The TCR originated in a woman between 40 and 50 years old in good health and CMV-seropositive. This sequence joins TRBV30 and TRBJ2-7, with a tentative D call TRBD1 (5 bases). Here the CDR3 reads CAWRRGRETYEQYF. The CDR3 bases are TGTGCCTGGAGAAGGGGCAGGGAAACCTACGAGCAGTACTTC.